This TCR beta chain was identified during a study of OX40 agonist ivuxolimab in advanced cancers. As for the study in general: Subjects had a mean age of about 65 years, with a range of 23 to 79; around 80% were male.

Overall study findings and caveats: CD4+ and CD8+ T cells in blood underwent clonal expansion by week 6 at 0.1 to 3.0 mg/kg.

Sequencing was performed with immunoSEQ multiplex PCR; in TCRdb, only in-frame clones are kept and a portion is missing. In the table there are approximately 89,000 clones, roughly 90% of which are singletons. About this clone: What it binds is not known.

The length of the CDR3 is 13 residues. Germline V lookup: CDR1 LNHDA, CDR2 SQIVND (reference sequence). Trimming cost V 10 bases and J 4 bases, with 16 bases left between them. The material was CD4+ or CD8+ T cells sorted from blood, obtained in a trial of the OX40 agonist ivuxolimab. The chain links TRBV19 to TRBJ1-2, with a tentative D call TRBD1 (6 bases). The TCR originated in an adult with an advanced solid tumor such as melanoma, head and neck, liver or kidney cancer. CDR3 sequence (DNA): TGTGCCACCGCAGAACAGGGCGGCTATGGCTACACCTTC. It translates to CATAEQGGYGYTF.